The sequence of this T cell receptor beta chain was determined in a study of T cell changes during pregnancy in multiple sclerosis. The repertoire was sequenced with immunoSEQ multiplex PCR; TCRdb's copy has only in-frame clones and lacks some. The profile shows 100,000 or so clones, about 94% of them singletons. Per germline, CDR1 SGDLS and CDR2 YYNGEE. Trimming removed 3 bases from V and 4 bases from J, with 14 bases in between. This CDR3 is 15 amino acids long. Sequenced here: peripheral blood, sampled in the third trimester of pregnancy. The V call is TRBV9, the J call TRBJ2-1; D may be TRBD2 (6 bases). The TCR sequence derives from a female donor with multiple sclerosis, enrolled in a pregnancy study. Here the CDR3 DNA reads TGTGCCAGCAGCGCTACGGGAGTTTCTTACAATGAGCAGTTCTTC. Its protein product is CASSATGVSYNEQFF.